This TCR beta chain was obtained from a study of T cells in Graves' hyperthyroidism and ophthalmopathy. Study information: At initial diagnosis, before any treatment had begun, peripheral blood was obtained. Study-wide results and limits: Also found in blood were most expanded thyroid clonotypes above 0.001.

Uncontrolled infection, other autoimmune disease, pregnancy or lactation excluded patients. The investigators amplified TCR beta CDR3 regions from RNA transcripts. With the HTBI primer set, the TCR CDR3 went through a first round of RT-PCR. TCRdb reprocessed the multiplex PCR reads via MiXCR and lists one record per CDR3 protein. The repertoire consists of hundreds of thousands of distinct CDR3 sequences, with around 15% occurring once and the leading ten covering 3% to 4%. The CDR3 contains 16 residues. The germline CDR1 and CDR2 sequences are MGHRA and YSYEKL. Trimming removed 1 base from V and 0 bases from J, with 11 bases in between. Comments on this clonotype: What it binds is not known.

The chain recombines TRBV4-1 with TRBJ2-3; D may be TRBD1 (7 bases). The clonotype originates from a young woman with Graves' hyperthyroidism. Sequenced sample: blood. CDR3 protein: CASSQGGGGSTDTQYF. CDR3 bases: TGCGCCAGCAGCCAAGGAGGAGGGGGCAGCACAGATACGCAGTATTTT.